The 24 T cell receptor beta chains in this list originate from one sample, sequenced in a study of CD8 T cells in ankylosing spondylitis. TCRdb called the 5' RACE reads again in MiXCR, with one record for every CDR3 protein. The sample consists of 200,000 to 250,000 distinct CDR3 sequences, around 25% of them appearing once. What was sequenced was blood, either unsorted or a sorted T cell fraction (not recorded which). Receptors were obtained from a male donor with ankylosing spondylitis or in good health (not recorded which).

The V gene is TRBV10-3, the J gene TRBJ2-3; D is perhaps TRBD2 (6 bases). Germline V lookup: CDR1 ENHRY, CDR2 SYGVKD. The ends were cut back, 8 bases at V and 0 bases at J, with 15 bases in the middle. The CDR3 has 15 amino acids. The CDR3 DNA sequence: TGTGCCATCGCGAACGGCGGGGCTAGCACAGATACGCAGTATTTT. Translation gives CAIANGGASTDTQYF.

Many counts were recorded for this clonotype. The CDR3 sequence: CASSSKSYGYTF. CDR3 sequence (DNA): TGTGCCAGCAGTTCCAAGAGCTATGGCTACACCTTC. The chain has TRBV3-1 and TRBJ1-2; unclear D gene. Germline V gene sequence: CDR1 LGHDT, CDR2 YNNKEL (reference sequence). Between the trimmed V and J ends, which lost 6 bases and 4 bases, there was a span of 9 bases. CDR3 size: 12 residues. Based on the CDR3 plus reference TRBV3-1 and TRBJ1-2, the full variable domain is DTAVSQTPKYLVTQMGNDKSIKCEQNLGHDTMYWYKQDSKKFLKIMFSYNNKELIINETVPNRFSPKSPDKAHLNLHINSLELGDSAVYFCASSSKSYGYTFGSGTRLTVV.

This clonotype was recorded a few times. The gene calls are TRBV12-3 or TRBV12-4 and TRBJ1-5, with D maybe TRBD1 (5 bases). The V end lost 4 bases, the J end lost 4 bases, and 17 bases lay between the germline ends. This CDR3 has 16 amino acids. CDR3 amino acids: CASSWDGSRANQPQHF. CDR3 bases: TGTGCCAGCAGTTGGGACGGGTCAAGGGCTAATCAGCCCCAGCATTTT.

This chain uses TRBV7-6 with TRBJ2-7; 7 bases map to TRBD1. Germline CDR1 SGHVS, CDR2 FNYEAQ. Trimming took 1 base from V and 0 from J; bases not matched to a gene: 3. The CDR3 is 15 amino acids. The CDR3 loop is CASSLDDRDSYEQYF. CDR3 nucleotide sequence: TGTGCCAGCAGCTTAGACGACAGGGACTCCTACGAGCAGTACTTC.

The chain links TRBV6-1 to TRBJ2-1; 13 nucleotides line up with TRBD2. Unmatched junction bases numbered 13, after V lost 8 bases and J lost 0 bases. The germline CDR1 and CDR2 sequences are MNHNS and SASEGT. This CDR3 contains 19 residues. CDR3 in DNA: TGTGCCAGCGGGGGAACGACTAGCGGGAGGTATAGCTCCTACAATGAGCAGTTCTTC. Translated: CASGGTTSGRYSSYNEQFF.

This chain connects TRBV6-5 to TRBJ1-2; no clear D gene. This CDR3 comprises 12 residues. Trimming took 2 bases from V and 2 from J, leaving 3 bases between them. The germline gives CDR1 MNHEY, CDR2 SVGAGI. This chain's CDR3 is CASSYGNYGYTF. In DNA, the CDR3 is TGTGCCAGCAGTTACGGAAACTATGGCTACACCTTC.

The gene calls are TRBV5-6 and TRBJ2-5, with a weak D call TRBD2 (5 bases). The CDR3 loop spans 14 amino acids. With 2 bases removed from V and 7 bases from J, the gap between germline ends came to 15 bases. Germline V gives CDR1 SGHDT, CDR2 YYEEEE. CDR3 in amino acids: CASSFWGDRGTQYF. As DNA, the CDR3 is TGTGCCAGCAGCTTCTGGGGAGACCGAGGGACCCAGTACTTC.

The rearrangement links TRBV7-3 to TRBJ2-5, with 7 bases aligning to TRBD1. The V gene end was trimmed by 5 bases and the J gene end by 2 bases; junction bases not matched to a gene: 8. This CDR3 spans 15 amino acids. Germline values: CDR1 SGHTA, CDR2 FQGTGA. CDR3: CASSRTGSVQETQYF. The CDR3 bases are TGTGCCAGCAGCCGGACAGGATCCGTACAAGAGACCCAGTACTTC.

This chain links TRBV4-2 with TRBJ2-7; 7 positions match TRBD1. This CDR3 has 16 residues. Trimming removed 0 bases from V and 4 bases from J; junction bases left unmatched: 9. The germline CDR1 and CDR2 sequences are LGHNA and YNFKEQ. CDR3 sequence reads: CASSQEARGGPYEQYF. DNA of the CDR3: TGTGCCAGCAGCCAAGAGGCCCGAGGGGGCCCGTACGAGCAGTACTTC.

This clonotype was detected ten times or more. This chain joins TRBV5-1 and TRBJ2-5, with D unclear. CDR3 length: 11 residues. Per germline, CDR1 SGHRS and CDR2 YFSETQ. Trimming took 4 bases from V and 5 from J, leaving 6 bases between them. The CDR3 protein is CASSILETQYF. In DNA form, the CDR3 reads TGCGCCAGCAGCATTCTTGAGACCCAGTACTTC.

This clonotype has ten or more counts. The rearrangement links TRBV27 to TRBJ1-2; no reliable D call. V lost 4 bases and J 6 bases, leaving 12 bases between the germline ends. Looked up from germline, CDR1 is MNHEY and CDR2 is SMNVEV (reference sequence). The length of the CDR3 is 13 residues. The CDR3 sequence is CASSSKTVHGYTF. The CDR3 nucleotides are TGTGCCAGCAGTTCCAAGACGGTTCATGGCTACACCTTC.

In regard to this clonotype: This may be a read error: a much more frequent sequence differs by one nucleotide. The V call is TRBV11-2, the J call TRBJ2-7; 10 nucleotides match TRBD2. The CDR3 length is 17 residues. CDR1 SGHAT and CDR2 FQNNGV come from the germline V gene. CDR3 loop: CASSALAGARSSYEQNF. For the CDR3, the DNA is TGTGCCAGCAGCGCGCTAGCGGGAGCCCGGAGCTCCTACGAGCAGAACTTC.

This chain links TRBV7-3 with TRBJ1-2, with D possibly matching TRBD1 (5 bases). The CDR3 covers 14 residues. Between the trimmed V and J ends, which lost 3 bases and 4 bases, there was a span of 12 bases. The V gene's germline CDR1 is SGHTA and CDR2 FQGTGA. The CDR3 here is CASSFDPGGYGYTF. As DNA, the CDR3 is TGTGCCAGCAGCTTTGATCCGGGGGGCTATGGCTACACCTTC.

This clonotype was picked up many times. CDR3 in amino acids: CSTASGRDTQYF. The CDR3 DNA reads as TGCAGCACGGCTAGCGGGAGGGATACGCAGTATTTT. The rearrangement links TRBV29-1 to TRBJ2-3; TRBD2 matches 11 bases. CDR1 and CDR2 (germline): SQVTM, ANQGSEA. The CDR3 is 12 residues long. Unmatched junction bases numbered 4, after V lost 8 bases and J lost 6 bases.

V and J are TRBV14 and TRBJ2-7, with D possibly matching TRBD2 (6 bases). The CDR3 spans 14 residues. Germline V gene lookup returns CDR1 SGHDN and CDR2 FVKESK. The V end was cut by 4 bases, the J end by 0 bases, with 10 bases between. CDR3 bases: TGTGCCAGCAGCCCGGGACTCGTCTCCTACGAGCAGTACTTC. Translating gives CASSPGLVSYEQYF.

This clonotype was seen ten or more times. V and J are TRBV25-1 and TRBJ2-7, with D possibly being TRBD2 (6 bases). This CDR3 is built from 12 residues. Germline-derived CDR1 and CDR2 are MGHDK and SYGVNS. Trimming pared 6 bases from V and 4 bases from J, leaving 10 bases between. The CDR3 region has the DNA TGTGCCAGCAGCTTGGACTATTACGAGCAGTACTTC. It encodes CASSLDYYEQYF.

This clonotype was recorded a few times. The genes are TRBV9 and TRBJ2-1; 10 nucleotides agree with TRBD1. The CDR3 is 18 residues long. The J segment lost 6 bases and the V segment lost 0 bases, leaving 12 bases of the junction unmatched. The V gene's germline CDR1 is SGDLS and CDR2 YYNGEE. The CDR3 coding sequence is TGTGCCAGCAGCGTAGGAGGGGTTGGGACAGGGGCCCTCAATGAGCAGTTCTTC. Protein: CASSVGGVGTGALNEQFF.

V gene TRBV20-1 combines with J gene TRBJ2-5; D perhaps matches TRBD2 (6 bases). The CDR3 covers 15 residues. Per germline, CDR1 DFQATT and CDR2 SNEGSKA (reference sequence). V gave up 0 bases and J gave up 4 bases, with 15 bases separating them. The CDR3 DNA reads as TGCAGTGCTAGAGATATGGCTAGCGCGAGAGAGACCCAGTACTTC. Protein product: CSARDMASARETQYF.

This clonotype was recorded at least ten times. This chain joins TRBV12-3 or TRBV12-4 and TRBJ1-6; no reliable D call. V lost 3 bases and J 9 bases, leaving 12 bases between the germline ends. This CDR3 region has 14 residues. The CDR3 bases are TGTGCCAGCAGTTTGTCGGCTAATTCTTCACCCCTCCACTTT. This encodes CASSLSANSSPLHF.

This clonotype was detected a few times. The chain joins TRBV7-2 to TRBJ1-2; D gene uncertain. The CDR3 has 12 amino acids. From germline, CDR1 is SGHTA and CDR2 FQGNSA. V was cut by 3 bases and J by 3 bases, with 5 bases left in between. For the CDR3, the DNA is TGTGCCAGCAGCTTGGGGTACTATGGCTACACCTTC. It codes for CASSLGYYGYTF.

In its sample, this clonotype was seen many times. The rearrangement joins TRBV20-1 to TRBJ1-5; D is possibly TRBD1 (6 bases). The CDR3 runs 14 residues. Per germline, CDR1 DFQATT and CDR2 SNEGSKA (reference sequence). The V and J ends lost 3 bases and 2 bases respectively, with 11 bases between them. CDR3 in amino acids: CSASFRGGNQPQHF. CDR3 nucleotide sequence: TGCAGTGCTAGCTTCAGGGGTGGCAATCAGCCCCAGCATTTT.

In the case of this clonotype: One base away lies a much larger clone, so this may be a sequencing read error. This chain links TRBV27 with TRBJ2-1; the match to TRBD2 covers 7 bases. Germline V gene lookup returns CDR1 MNHEY and CDR2 SMNVEV (reference sequence). V shed 8 bases, J shed 9 bases, and the junction held 10 bases outside the gene matches. The CDR3 sequence is 13 residues long. The CDR3 DNA follows: TGTGCCAGCGGTTCGTCACTAGCGATTGAGCAGTTCTTC. This encodes CASGSSLAIEQFF.

At least ten counts were recorded for this clonotype. The CDR3 sequence: CASSLEGSTQYF. CDR3 sequence (DNA): TGTGCCAGCAGTTTAGAAGGGAGCACGCAGTATTTT. This sequence joins TRBV12-3 or TRBV12-4 and TRBJ2-3; TRBD2 is a possible D gene (5 bases). V shed 1 base and J shed 9 bases, with 8 bases lying between them. This CDR3 spans 12 amino acids.

In this sample, this clonotype turned up many times. The chain combines TRBV29-1 with TRBJ1-1; TRBD1 matches 7 bases. CDR1 and CDR2 from the germline V gene are SQVTM and ANQGSEA. With V trimmed by 4 bases and J by 2 bases, 1 base remained unmatched. This CDR3 is 12 amino acids long. The CDR3 DNA reads TGCAGCGTTGGGACAGGTAACACTGAAGCTTTCTTT. Protein: CSVGTGNTEAFF.